Shown below are 26 T cell receptor beta chains from a single sample sequenced in a study of blood T cells in healthy people across ages. Alongside a J-beta primer mix, a sample-barcoded 5' primer served in a second PCR lasting about 7 to 12 cycles. TCRdb fed the 5' RACE reads into MiXCR, producing one record per CDR3 protein. Of about 400,000 distinct CDR3 sequences in the sample, 45% to 60% were seen once. The sequencing input was blood. The source of these receptors is a man in his 60s in good health.

This clonotype was seen a few times. The CDR3 DNA reads as TGCAGCGTTGATAGCCTCTCTGGGGCCAACGTCCTGACTTTC. It translates to CSVDSLSGANVLTF. The V and J genes are TRBV29-1 and TRBJ2-6; D remains ambiguous. Trimming took 3 bases from V and 0 from J, leaving 6 bases between them. Germline V gene sequence: CDR1 SQVTM, CDR2 ANQGSEA. The CDR3 totals 14 residues.

This rearrangement joins TRBV27 to TRBJ2-7, with 9 bases aligning to TRBD1. Germline V gene data show CDR1 as MNHEY and CDR2 as SMNVEV (reference sequence). J lost 5 bases, V lost 4 bases, and 9 bases had no gene match. The CDR3 loop spans 15 amino acids. Written as DNA, the CDR3 is TGTGCCAGCAGTTCCATGCCGGGACAGGGTAACGAGCAGTACTTC. This codes for CASSSMPGQGNEQYF.

V and J are TRBV6-2 or TRBV6-3 and TRBJ2-5, with TRBD1 as a possible D gene (5 bases). Per the germline V gene, CDR1 is MNHEY and CDR2 is SVGEGT. The CDR3 loop spans 14 amino acids. The V and J ends lost 6 bases and 1 base respectively, with 12 bases between them. The CDR3 region has the DNA TGTGCCAGCAGGGCCGGACACCTCCAAGAGACCCAGTACTTC. It specifies CASRAGHLQETQYF.

The CDR3 bases are TGTGCCAGCAGTCCATCGGGTCAGGGGACGTTGGCTTTCTTT. Amino acid sequence: CASSPSGQGTLAFF. The V call is TRBV6-5, the J call TRBJ1-1; tentatively, D is TRBD1 (6 bases). Germline V CDR1 and CDR2: MNHEY, SVGAGI. The CDR3 extends over 14 amino acids. Trimming took off 5 bases at V and 11 bases at J, with 21 bases between the two ends.

This rearrangement joins TRBV20-1 to TRBJ2-1; the match to TRBD2 covers 10 bases. Trimming at V came to 0 bases and at J to 4 bases, leaving 6 bases not matched to a gene. The CDR3 runs to 16 residues. Germline assignment: CDR1 DFQATT and CDR2 SNEGSKA (reference sequence). CDR3 nucleotide sequence: TGCAGTGCTAGAGATAAAGCGGGAGGGCTTTACAATGAGCAGTTCTTC. Translating it yields CSARDKAGGLYNEQFF.

This clonotype was seen only a few times. CDR3 DNA sequence: TGTGCCAGCAGTGACTCTAGCGGGAGCTACAATGAGCAGTACTTC. Its protein is CASSDSSGSYNEQYF. The chain recombines TRBV6-4 with TRBJ2-7; 9 bases fit TRBD2. J lost 7 bases, V lost 0 bases, and 7 bases had no gene match. The CDR3 has 15 amino acids. In germline, CDR1 is MRHNA, CDR2 SNTAGT.

This clonotype was detected once. This chain uses TRBV3-1 with TRBJ2-1, with D tentatively TRBD2 (6 bases). Trimming took off 0 bases at V and 9 bases at J, with 9 bases between the two ends. Germline V gene sequence: CDR1 LGHDT, CDR2 YNNKEL (reference sequence). The CDR3 has 13 amino acids. In nucleotides, the CDR3 is TGTGCCAGCAGCCAAGATCCACTAGCTGAGCAGTTCTTC. It specifies CASSQDPLAEQFF.

The V call is TRBV7-9, the J call TRBJ2-5, with 7 bases fitting TRBD1. From germline, CDR1 is SEHNR and CDR2 FQNEAQ (reference sequence). The V gene end was trimmed by 4 bases and the J gene end by 0 bases; junction bases not matched to a gene: 5. The CDR3 covers 15 residues. The CDR3 nucleotides read TGTGCCAGCAGCTCAATACAGGGGAACCAAGAGACCCAGTACTTC. The encoded protein is CASSSIQGNQETQYF.

The chain has TRBV13 and TRBJ1-2, with D possibly TRBD1 on 5 matching bases. Trimming pared 5 bases from V and 0 bases from J, leaving 10 bases between. Germline V gene data show CDR1 as PRHDT and CDR2 as FYEKMQ (reference sequence). This CDR3 has 14 amino acids. CDR3: CASSRQRSNYGYTF. CDR3 sequence (DNA): TGTGCCAGCAGCCGACAGCGCTCTAACTATGGCTACACCTTC.

This clonotype was picked up one time. This chain connects TRBV5-1 to TRBJ2-6, with D perhaps assigned TRBD1 or TRBD2 (5 bases each). Looked up from germline, CDR1 is SGHRS and CDR2 is YFSETQ. The CDR3 has 17 amino acids. With 5 bases removed from V and 0 bases from J, the gap between germline ends came to 15 bases. The CDR3 nucleotides are TGCGCCAGCAGGTTCGTATCGGGGCCCTCTGGGGCCAACGTCCTGACTTTC. Translation: CASRFVSGPSGANVLTF.

The V call is TRBV6-1, the J call TRBJ2-7, with TRBD2 identical over 10 bases. The ends lost 8 bases at V and 1 base at J; junction bases unmatched: 11. The germline CDR1 and CDR2 sequences are MNHNS and SASEGT. This CDR3 has 16 amino acids. DNA for the CDR3: TGTGCCAGCGCCCGGGGAAGCGGGAGGGAGTCCTACGAGCAGTACTTC. Its translation is CASARGSGRESYEQYF.

V usage is TRBV11-3 and J usage is TRBJ2-4; D is undetermined. Per the germline V gene, CDR1 is SGHNT and CDR2 is YENEEA. This CDR3 has 15 residues. Trimming took 5 bases from V and 2 from J, leaving 13 bases between them. DNA of the CDR3: TGTGCCAGCAGCCCCCGGCTTATATCCAAAAACATTCAGTACTTC. Amino acid sequence: CASSPRLISKNIQYF.

CDR3 in DNA: TGCAGTGCTAGCGAAAAGGGGGAAGATACGCAGTATTTT. Protein sequence: CSASEKGEDTQYF. The rearrangement uses TRBV20-1 and TRBJ2-3, with D possibly being TRBD1 (6 bases). The CDR3 spans 13 residues. Per the germline V gene, CDR1 is DFQATT and CDR2 is SNEGSKA (reference sequence). Between the trimmed V and J ends, which lost 3 bases and 5 bases, there was a span of 12 bases.

This clonotype has only a few counts. The chain couples TRBV20-1 to TRBJ2-1; unclear D gene. Trimming shortened V by 6 bases and J by 1 base, and 7 bases separated the two germline ends. The CDR3 has 12 amino acids. In germline, CDR1 is DFQATT, CDR2 SNEGSKA (reference sequence). In DNA, the CDR3 is TGCAGTGCCGGATTATCCTACAATGAGCAGTTCTTC. Translating gives CSAGLSYNEQFF.

This clonotype was observed a handful of times. The chain combines TRBV24-1 with TRBJ2-1, with a tentative D call TRBD1 (6 bases). The CDR3 has 15 amino acids. Germline V gene lookup returns CDR1 KGHDR and CDR2 SFDVKD. Trimming took off 0 bases at V and 2 bases at J, with 7 bases between the two ends. CDR3 coding DNA: TGTGCCACCAGTGATTTGCGGACAGCCTACAATGAGCAGTTCTTC. Its protein is CATSDLRTAYNEQFF.

For this clonotype: This may come from a read error, since a much larger clone is one base off. This chain uses TRBV29-1 with TRBJ2-1; the match to TRBD2 covers 8 bases. Matching the DNA end better, TRBJ2-7 makes the J call doubtful. The CDR3 has 13 amino acids. Germline CDR1 reads SQVTM; CDR2 reads ANQGSEA. The CDR3: CSVGASGYNEQYF. CDR3 in DNA: TGCAGCGTTGGGGCTAGCGGGTACAATGAGCAGTACTTC.

V and J are TRBV12-3 or TRBV12-4 and TRBJ2-3; TRBD2 agrees at 12 bases. V dropped 5 bases and J dropped 7; count of bases not matched to a gene: 13. The CDR3 runs 17 residues. The CDR3 region is CASSPRTSGDSQNTQYF. The CDR3 bases are TGTGCCAGCAGTCCCCGGACTAGCGGGGACTCACAGAATACGCAGTATTTT.

V usage is TRBV9 and J usage is TRBJ1-2, with D unclear. CDR1 is SGDLS, CDR2 YYNGEE, per germline. Trimming cost V 0 bases and J 8 bases, with 11 bases left between them. This CDR3 is built from 13 residues. The CDR3 bases are TGTGCCAGCAGCGTAGCCCCGCTCGGGGGCTACACCTTC. It is translated as CASSVAPLGGYTF.

The V and J genes are TRBV12-3 or TRBV12-4 and TRBJ1-2; no clear D. There are 13 residues in the CDR3. Trimming took 3 bases from V and 4 from J, leaving 9 bases between them. The CDR3 region has the DNA TGTGCCAGCAGTTTGCCCGGCCGCTATGGCTACACCTTC. It codes for CASSLPGRYGYTF.

This clonotype was picked up a small number of times. The CDR3, as DNA: TGTGCCAGCATCCCGGGAGCCGAGCAGTACTTC. Its protein is CASIPGAEQYF. The rearrangement links TRBV6-2 or TRBV6-3 to TRBJ2-5; possibly TRBD2 for D (6 bases). Near its end, the DNA agrees better with TRBJ2-7, so the J call may be wrong. Germline lookup yields CDR1 MNHEY and CDR2 SVGEGT. This CDR3 region has 11 residues.

The chain uses TRBV19 and TRBJ2-2; 9 bases map to TRBD1. The CDR3 has 15 amino acids. Germline V gene data show CDR1 as LNHDA and CDR2 as SQIVND (reference sequence). V was pared by 4 bases and J by 4 bases, with 4 bases of the junction left unmatched. For the CDR3, the DNA is TGTGCCAGTAGTACGGGACAGGGAAGCACCGGGGAGCTGTTTTTT. This encodes CASSTGQGSTGELFF.

The CDR3 region is CASSTATGTDTQYF. The CDR3 DNA reads as TGTGCCAGCAGCACCGCGACAGGCACAGATACGCAGTATTTT. The chain couples TRBV5-5 to TRBJ2-3; the D gene is possibly TRBD1 (5 bases). Germline V gene lookup returns CDR1 SGHKS and CDR2 YYEKEE (reference sequence). V lost 4 bases, J lost 1 base, and 10 bases lay in between. The CDR3 sequence is 14 residues long. The whole variable domain, filled in from reference TRBV5-5 and TRBJ2-3, reads DAGVTQSPTHLIKTRGQQVTLRCSPISGHKSVSWYQQVLGQGPQFIFQYYEKEERGRGNFPDRFSARQFPNYSSELNVNALLLGDSALYLCASSTATGTDTQYFGPGTRLTVL.

V usage is TRBV5-1 and J usage is TRBJ2-3, with 8 nucleotides matching TRBD2. After removal of 0 bases from V and 0 bases from J, the junction contained 6 bases not matched to a gene. CDR3 length: 17 residues. From germline, CDR1 is SGHRS and CDR2 YFSETQ. As DNA, the CDR3 is TGCGCCAGCAGCTTGGACGAGCGGGGGCGGAGCACAGATACGCAGTATTTT. Translating gives CASSLDERGRSTDTQYF. Full variable domain (rest looked up from reference TRBV5-1 and TRBJ2-3): KAGVTQTPRYLIKTRGQQVTLSCSPISGHRSVSWYQQTPGQGLQFLFEYFSETQRNKGNFPGRFSGRQFSNSRSEMNVSTLELGDSALYLCASSLDERGRSTDTQYFGPGTRLTVL.

CDR3 bases: TGCAGTGCTAGAGTCGGGACCCAGTACTTC. It yields the protein CSARVGTQYF. The chain couples TRBV20-1 to TRBJ2-5; D gene unclear. V lost 1 base to trimming and J lost 7 bases, with 4 bases between them. Germline CDR1 reads DFQATT; CDR2 reads SNEGSKA (reference sequence). This CDR3 has 10 amino acids.

With regard to this clonotype: This may arise from a read error, as a much more abundant clone is one base away. The J gene is TRBJ2-2, the V gene TRBV24-1, with 9 bases lining up with TRBD2. V lost 12 bases to trimming and J lost 0 bases; unmatched junction nucleotides: 7. This CDR3 spans 15 amino acids. CDR1 is KGHDR, CDR2 SFDVKD, per germline. The CDR3 DNA is TGTGCCGCCTTTTTAGCGGGGGCGAACACCGGGGAGCTGTTTTTT. Its translation: CAAFLAGANTGELFF.

CDR3 in DNA: TGTGCCAGCAGCTTAGGAGTGGGGGGGGGCACAGATACGCAGTATTTT. It encodes CASSLGVGGGTDTQYF. The chain has TRBV7-2 and TRBJ2-3, with 7 positions matching TRBD2. From germline, CDR1 is SGHTA and CDR2 FQGNSA. This CDR3 comprises 16 residues. V was clipped by 1 base and J by 1 base; unmatched bases: 5.